This is a list of T cell receptor beta chains from one sample in a study of siplizumab effects on memory and regulatory T cells. Their antigens are not known. TCRdb's table, derived via immunoSEQ multiplex PCR, lists solely in-frame clones and lacks some. The repertoire holds about 12,000 clones, with 40% to 50% as singletons. What was sequenced was CFSE-low (dividing) CD8+ T cells sorted from an allogeneic mixed lymphocyte reaction. These receptors all stem from a human donor in good health; the cells came from an allogeneic mixed lymphocyte reaction. Some clones in this sample may be carry-over from other donors' samples. Both conserved end residues are part of each CDR3. A D gene is named only where the DNA matches it firmly. The size entry is marked missing in some rows and otherwise reads once, few, many or a size class.

D	length	J	size	V	DNA	CDR3
NA	13	TRBJ1-5	few	TRBV4-1	TGCGCCAGCAGCGACGCAACGGGCCGTACGACCCATTTT	CASSDATGRTTHF
TRBD2	17	TRBJ2-2	NA	TRBV2	TGTGCCAGCATGGGACTAGCGGGGGGGCGGAACACCGGGGAGCTGTTTTTT	CASMGLAGGRNTGELFF
NA	12	TRBJ2-2	NA	TRBV19	TGTGCCAGTAGTGATCTGGGCGGGGAGCTGTTTTTT	CASSDLGGELFF
TRBD2	15	TRBJ2-1	NA	TRBV11-3	TGTGCCAGCAGCTTACTAGCGGGAACCTACAATGAGCAGTTCTTC	CASSLLAGTYNEQFF
NA	14	TRBJ2-3	NA	TRBV7-6	TGTGCCAGCAGCTCTGGACCAGCCACAGATACGCAGTATTTT	CASSSGPATDTQYF
NA	13	TRBJ1-1	NA	TRBV6-1	TGTGCCACAAAGGGACATCTGAACACTGAAGCTTTCTTT	CATKGHLNTEAFF
NA	16	TRBJ1-5	NA	TRBV4-3	TGCGCCAGCAGCGCACAGGGAATTCCGAGCAATCAGCCCCAGCATTTT	CASSAQGIPSNQPQHF
TRBD1	15	TRBJ2-7	medium-sized	TRBV25-1	TGTGCCAGCAGTGACAACGACAGGGGGCACTACGAGCAGTACTTC	CASSDNDRGHYEQYF
TRBD2	18	TRBJ2-1	few	TRBV4-1	TGCGCCAGCAGCCCCTTATTCTCTAGCGGGAGCTCCTACAATGAGCAGTTCTTC	CASSPLFSSGSSYNEQFF
NA	13	TRBJ1-5	NA	TRBV7-2	TGTGCCAGCAGCTTACCGATCGGTCAGCCCCAGCATTTT	CASSLPIGQPQHF
NA	18	TRBJ2-3	few	TRBV4-1	TGCGCCAGCAGCCAGGTTCCGGGACGAACGACTAGCACAGATACGCAGTATTTT	CASSQVPGRTTSTDTQYF
NA	14	TRBJ1-1	NA	TRBV7-8	TGTGCCAGCAGCTCAGTTCAGTATTTTGCTGAAGCTTTCTTT	CASSSVQYFAEAFF
NA	13	TRBJ2-1	NA	TRBV27	TGTGCCAGCAGCCTGATCCTTAACAATGAGCAGTTCTTC	CASSLILNNEQFF
NA	11	TRBJ2-7	few	TRBV18	TGTGCCAGCTCACCGAAAAACGAGCAGTACTTC	CASSPKNEQYF
NA	13	TRBJ2-7	NA	TRBV2	TGTGCCCACTTGGGTGAGGACGCCTACGAGCAGTACTTC	CAHLGEDAYEQYF